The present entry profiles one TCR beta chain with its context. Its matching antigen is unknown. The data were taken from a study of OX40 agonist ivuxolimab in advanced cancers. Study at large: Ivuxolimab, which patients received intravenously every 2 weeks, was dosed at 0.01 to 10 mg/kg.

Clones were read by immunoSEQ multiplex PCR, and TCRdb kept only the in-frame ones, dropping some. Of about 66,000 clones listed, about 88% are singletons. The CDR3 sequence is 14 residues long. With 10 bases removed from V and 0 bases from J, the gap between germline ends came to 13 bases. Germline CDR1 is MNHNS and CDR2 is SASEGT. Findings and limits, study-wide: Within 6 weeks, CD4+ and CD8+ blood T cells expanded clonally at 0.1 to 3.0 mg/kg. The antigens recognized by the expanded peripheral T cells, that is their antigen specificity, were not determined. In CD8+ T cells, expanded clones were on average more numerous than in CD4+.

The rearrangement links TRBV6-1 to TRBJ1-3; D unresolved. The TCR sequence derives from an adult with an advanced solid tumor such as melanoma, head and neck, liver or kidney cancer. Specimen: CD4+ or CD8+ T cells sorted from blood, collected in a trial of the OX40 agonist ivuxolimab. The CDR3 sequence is CATTATSSGNTIYF. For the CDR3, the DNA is TGTGCCACCACCGCGACATCCTCTGGAAACACCATATATTTT.